The sequence of this T cell receptor (beta chain) was determined in a study of cytomegalovirus exposure and HLA in healthy donors. It was with 60 Vbeta and 13 Jbeta primers that the PCR ran. In the authors' workflow: In a later analysis, the count reached 74 million or so unique TCR beta chains, with around 11 million shared. Measured with immunoSEQ multiplex PCR; TCRdb has only the in-frame clones, and not every one. V, J and clone size were drawn from that table, and D and trimming were deduced from the DNA. Of 150,000 to 200,000 clones in the sample, approximately 80% were seen once. Germline CDR1 reads MNHEY; CDR2 reads SMNVEV (reference sequence). V dropped 2 bases and J dropped 6 bases, with 14 bases sitting between them. This CDR3 has 15 residues. Concerning this clone: Its antigen is not known.

Study-wide points: Productive rates of about 90% or about 30% were seen for most TCR beta V segments in an earlier analysis.

The TCR comes from a boy aged 2 to 10 in good health and CMV-seronegative. The sequencing sample was made of PBMCs. The chain is built from TRBV27 and TRBJ1-5; D remains ambiguous. The CDR3 is CASSLTVPLGQPQHF. CDR3 DNA sequence: TGTGCCAGCAGTTTAACGGTCCCACTCGGTCAGCCCCAGCATTTT.